Listed here are 25 T cell receptor beta chains from one sample, sequenced in a study of blood T cell repertoires in COVID-19. Data came from immunoSEQ multiplex PCR; TCRdb stores just in-frame clones and leaves some out. The repertoire has some 240,000 clones, 84% of them found once; the top ten carry more than 3%. Sequenced: PBMCs or T cells enriched from blood (not recorded which). The receptors originated from a man aged 50 to 60 who had recovered from COVID-19.

The chain employs TRBV7-9 and TRBJ1-5; 7 positions agree with TRBD1. Losses at the gene ends were 5 bases for V and 6 bases for J; bases not matched to a gene: 4. Per the germline V gene, CDR1 is SEHNR and CDR2 is FQNEAQ (reference sequence). The CDR3 is 13 residues long. The CDR3 is CASSPQGPQPQHF. DNA for the CDR3: TGTGCCAGCAGCCCACAGGGGCCTCAGCCCCAGCATTTT.

This chain links TRBV25-1 with TRBJ1-4; 7 nucleotides match TRBD1. The CDR3 length is 15 residues. V shed 6 bases and J 8 bases; nucleotides not matched to a gene: 12. The germline V gene has CDR1 MGHDK and CDR2 SYGVNS. The CDR3 is CASSHDRDPREKLFF. In nucleotides, the CDR3 is TGTGCCAGCAGCCACGACAGGGACCCAAGGGAAAAACTGTTTTTT.

This clone appeared once. The J gene is TRBJ1-3, the V gene TRBV14; no clear D gene. CDR3 size: 15 residues. V was trimmed by 3 bases and J by 0 bases, leaving 9 bases between them. Germline V gives CDR1 SGHDN, CDR2 FVKESK. In DNA form, the CDR3 reads TGTGCCAGCAGCCATCCGGAGGTCTCTGGAAACACCATATATTTT. This gives the protein CASSHPEVSGNTIYF.

In DNA form, the CDR3 reads TGCGCCAGCAGCTTGGGAGAACTAGATCGGACCGGGGAGCTGTTTTTT. Translating gives CASSLGELDRTGELFF. The J gene is TRBJ2-2, the V gene TRBV5-1; tentatively, D is TRBD2 (5 bases). V lost 0 bases and J 5 bases, leaving 14 bases between the germline ends. CDR3 length equals 16 residues. Germline CDR1 SGHRS, CDR2 YFSETQ.

The V gene is TRBV24-1, the J gene TRBJ2-7, with D perhaps TRBD2 (5 bases). V dropped 5 bases and J dropped 5 bases, with 9 bases sitting between them. Germline V gene sequence: CDR1 KGHDR, CDR2 SFDVKD. The CDR3 length is 12 residues. The CDR3, as DNA: TGTGCCACCAGTGCTAGCACCCACGAGCAGTACTTC. Translated: CATSASTHEQYF.

The chain uses TRBV27 and TRBJ1-2; weak D call: TRBD1 (6 bases). Germline CDR1 and CDR2: MNHEY and SMNVEV (reference sequence). The V end lost 4 bases, the J end lost 8 bases, and 8 bases lay between the germline ends. CDR3 length equals 11 residues. The CDR3 here is CASSSDRGYTF. CDR3 DNA sequence: TGTGCCAGCAGTTCAGACAGGGGCTACACCTTC.

The CDR3: CSASQGNTGELFF. The CDR3 nucleotides are TGCAGTGCAAGTCAGGGGAACACCGGGGAGCTGTTTTTT. This chain joins TRBV20-1 and TRBJ2-2; a weak D match, TRBD1 (5 bases). The germline V gene encodes CDR1 DFQATT and CDR2 SNEGSKA (reference sequence). Trimming cost V 6 bases and J 1 base, with 9 bases left between them. This CDR3 comprises 13 residues.

CDR3 coding DNA: TGTGCCAGCAGCCCTCGGGTCGGGAGGGCCTTTGAGACCCAGTACTTC. This sequence encodes CASSPRVGRAFETQYF. The gene calls are TRBV7-8 and TRBJ2-5, with 8 bases aligning to TRBD2. The CDR3 extends over 16 amino acids. J gave up 5 bases and V 5 bases, and 13 bases lay outside the gene matches. Looked up from germline, CDR1 is SGHVS and CDR2 is FQNEAQ. Filled out from reference TRBV7-8 and TRBJ2-5, the complete variable domain reads GAGVSQSPRYKVAKRGQDVALRCDPISGHVSLFWYQQALGQGPEFLTYFQNEAQLDKSGLPSDRFFAERPEGSVSTLKIQRTQQEDSAVYLCASSPRVGRAFETQYFGPGTRLLVL.

V gene TRBV12-5 combines with J gene TRBJ1-5, with D unresolved. Germline lookup yields CDR1 LGHNT and CDR2 FRNRAP. V was clipped by 6 bases and J by 4 bases, with 10 bases between them. The CDR3 runs to 13 residues. The CDR3 reads CASGTAPNQPQHF. Here the CDR3 DNA reads TGTGCTAGTGGGACTGCCCCAAATCAGCCCCAGCATTTT.

The chain recombines TRBV7-2 with TRBJ2-7; TRBD1 agrees at 12 bases. This CDR3 has 16 residues. From germline, CDR1 is SGHTA and CDR2 FQGNSA. V was pared by 3 bases and J by 5 bases, with 8 bases of the junction left unmatched. In nucleotides, the CDR3 is TGTGCCAGCAGCTTCCCCACCGGGACAGGGGGCCACGAGCAGTACTTC. This gives the protein CASSFPTGTGGHEQYF.

This chain links TRBV4-2 with TRBJ2-7; 7 bases match TRBD2. Germline CDR1 and CDR2: LGHNA and YNFKEQ. The CDR3 spans 13 residues. The V segment lost 0 bases and the J segment 6 bases; nucleotides outside the gene matches: 2. The CDR3 region is CASSQDKRGEQYF. CDR3 in DNA: TGTGCCAGCAGCCAAGATAAGCGGGGCGAGCAGTACTTC.

This clone has just one count. The chain is built from TRBV5-4 and TRBJ2-3, with TRBD2 identical over 7 bases. From germline, CDR1 is SGHNT and CDR2 YYREEE (reference sequence). The ends lost 4 bases at V and 6 bases at J; junction bases unmatched: 8. CDR3 length: 14 residues. The CDR3 DNA sequence: TGTGCCAGCAGCAGCGGGACGCGGGAGGATACGCAGTATTTT. Residues: CASSSGTREDTQYF.

The chain combines TRBV30 with TRBJ2-1; TRBD1 might be the D (6 bases). In germline, CDR1 is GTSNPN, CDR2 SVGIG (reference sequence). The CDR3 covers 11 residues. V was cut by 3 bases and J by 6 bases, with 6 bases left in between. CDR3 sequence (DNA): TGTGCCTGGAGGGACAGCAATGAGCAGTTCTTC. Translating it yields CAWRDSNEQFF. The variable domain in full, with the rest retrieved from reference TRBV30 and TRBJ2-1, is SQTIHQWPATLVQPVGSPLSLECTVEGTSNPNLYWYRQAAGRGLQLLFYSVGIGQISSEVPQNLSASRPQDRQFILSSKKLLLSDSGFYLCAWRDSNEQFFGPGTRLTVL.

CDR3 amino acids: CASSSRQGTYEQYF. The CDR3 DNA reads as TGCGCCAGCAGCTCGCGACAGGGGACCTACGAGCAGTACTTC. The J gene is TRBJ2-7, the V gene TRBV4-1; 8 nucleotides align to TRBD1. The CDR3 is 14 residues long. The V gene's germline CDR1 is MGHRA and CDR2 YSYEKL. J was trimmed by 2 bases and V by 5 bases; bases with no gene match: 5.

The chain carries TRBV3-1 (or the pseudogene TRBV3-2) and TRBJ1-5, with TRBD1 matching over 8 bases. Germline V gene data show CDR1 as LGHDT and CDR2 as YNNKEL (reference sequence). The J segment lost 2 bases and the V segment lost 4 bases, leaving 7 bases of the junction unmatched. The CDR3 spans 16 residues. The CDR3 loop reads CASSLQGGRGNQPQHF. The CDR3 DNA follows: TGTGCCAGCAGCCTACAGGGGGGAAGGGGCAATCAGCCCCAGCATTTT.

The count of this clone is one. This chain connects TRBV14 to TRBJ1-5; D ambiguous. Between the trimmed V and J ends, which lost 1 base and 2 bases, there was a span of 6 bases. In germline, CDR1 is SGHDN, CDR2 FVKESK. The CDR3 is 14 residues long. The CDR3 DNA reads TGTGCCAGCAGCCAAGGGGCAGGCAATCAGCCCCAGCATTTT. Translated: CASSQGAGNQPQHF.

The chain employs TRBV7-9 and TRBJ1-1; possible D gene TRBD1, 5 bases. This CDR3 is 13 amino acids long. V was pared by 5 bases and J by 3 bases, with 10 bases between. In germline, CDR1 is SEHNR, CDR2 FQNEAQ (reference sequence). As DNA, the CDR3 is TGTGCCAGCAGCGGAGGGACGTACACTGAAGCTTTCTTT. Amino acid sequence: CASSGGTYTEAFF.

CDR3 amino acids: CASSLVTGSRSGNTIYF. CDR3 coding DNA: TGTGCCAGCAGCTTGGTCACAGGGAGCCGCTCTGGAAACACCATATATTTT. The V and J genes are TRBV7-9 and TRBJ1-3; D possibly corresponds to TRBD1 (6 bases). V lost 3 bases and J lost 0, with 15 bases in between. The CDR3 runs 17 residues. Germline CDR1 SEHNR, CDR2 FQNEAQ (reference sequence).

The rearrangement links TRBV12-3 or TRBV12-4 to TRBJ1-1; TRBD1 is a possible D gene (6 bases). V lost 6 bases and J 5 bases, leaving 7 bases between the germline ends. This CDR3 has 11 residues. CDR3 sequence: CASSRGTEAFF. As DNA, the CDR3 is TGTGCCAGCAGCAGGGGTACTGAAGCTTTCTTT.

The V gene is TRBV7-3, the J gene TRBJ2-2, with D perhaps TRBD2 (6 bases). This CDR3 is 16 amino acids long. CDR1 and CDR2 (germline): SGHTA, FQGTGA. V was pared by 5 bases and J by 10 bases, with 23 bases between. CDR3: CASSPKAGSSLAELFF. The CDR3 bases are TGTGCCAGCAGCCCAAAGGCCGGGAGTAGCCTGGCGGAGCTGTTTTTT.

V is TRBV19 and J is TRBJ2-3; weak D call: TRBD2 (5 bases). Germline assignment: CDR1 LNHDA and CDR2 SQIVND (reference sequence). The length of the CDR3 is 13 residues. Trimming took off 5 bases at V and 4 bases at J, with 10 bases between the two ends. The CDR3 sequence is CASSGSSADTQYF. CDR3 DNA: TGTGCCAGTAGTGGGAGCTCCGCAGATACGCAGTATTTT.

The rearrangement joins TRBV9 to TRBJ2-6; D is perhaps TRBD1 (5 bases). The V and J ends lost 2 bases and 0 bases respectively, with 6 bases between them. The CDR3 has 15 residues. Germline V lookup: CDR1 SGDLS, CDR2 YYNGEE. The CDR3 here is CASSVQGSGANVLTF. In DNA, the CDR3 is TGTGCCAGCAGCGTCCAGGGCTCTGGGGCCAACGTCCTGACTTTC. Supplemented by reference TRBV9 and TRBJ2-6, the full variable domain reads DSGVTQTPKHLITATGQRVTLRCSPRSGDLSVYWYQQSLDQGLQFLIQYYNGEERAKGNILERFSAQQFPDLHSELNLSSLELGDSALYFCASSVQGSGANVLTFGAGSRLTVL.

There are a few counts of this clone. The rearrangement joins TRBV2 to TRBJ2-5, with TRBD2 identical over 8 bases. The CDR3 is made up of 17 amino acids. Germline V gene sequence: CDR1 SNHLY, CDR2 FYNNEI. J was trimmed by 4 bases and V by 1 base; bases with no gene match: 11. CDR3 loop: CASSEVHRLAKAETQYF. In nucleotides, the CDR3 is TGTGCCAGCAGTGAAGTCCACCGACTAGCGAAGGCAGAGACCCAGTACTTC.

The chain combines TRBV3-1 (or the pseudogene TRBV3-2) with TRBJ1-1; 8 nucleotides line up with TRBD1. CDR3 length: 13 residues. Trimming removed 7 bases from V and 5 bases from J; junction bases left unmatched: 6. Germline V gene sequence: CDR1 LGHDT, CDR2 YNNKEL (reference sequence). The CDR3 loop reads CASTDRGWTEAFF. The DNA for the CDR3 is TGTGCCAGCACCGACAGGGGTTGGACTGAAGCTTTCTTT.

This chain joins TRBV19 and TRBJ2-7, with 7 bases lining up with TRBD2. The CDR3 extends over 14 amino acids. Germline V gene data show CDR1 as LNHDA and CDR2 as SQIVND (reference sequence). The V segment lost 6 bases and the J segment 3 bases; nucleotides outside the gene matches: 8. In DNA, the CDR3 is TGTGCCAGTAGACCAGGGACTACACTCTACGAGCAGTACTTC. This gives the protein CASRPGTTLYEQYF.